What follows are 17 T cell receptor beta chains derived from one specimen sequenced in a study of shared clonotypes between healthy human individuals. This table comes from immunoSEQ multiplex PCR, and its TCRdb copy is limited to in-frame clones, with some not included. Of approximately 1.5 million clones in the sample, around 98.5% were seen once. Sequencing input: naive CD4+ T cells sorted from blood. As for subset: CD45RA+ positively selected. Receptors originate from a man aged 30 to 39 in good health.

The sample holds a few counts of this clone. The same CDR3 also results from other DNA sequences found in this sample. The V gene is TRBV5-4, the J gene TRBJ2-7; no definite D call. Germline-derived CDR1 and CDR2 are SGHNT and YYREEE (reference sequence). V dropped 5 bases and J dropped 2 bases, with 5 bases sitting between them. The CDR3 consists of 11 residues. The DNA for the CDR3 is TGTGCCAGCAGTTCCGCCTACGAGCAGTACTTC. This codes for CASSSAYEQYF.

The chain combines TRBV28 with TRBJ2-6; D remains unclear. Germline assignment: CDR1 MDHEN and CDR2 SYDVKM. The CDR3 has 20 residues. The V and J ends lost 6 bases and 3 bases respectively, with 27 bases between them. The CDR3 sequence: CASSTTRWAGDRYGANVLTF. As DNA, the CDR3 is TGTGCCAGCAGCACCACGCGGTGGGCAGGTGACCGGTATGGGGCCAACGTCCTGACTTTC.

This chain joins TRBV5-8 and TRBJ1-5, with a possible D match to TRBD1 (5 bases). Germline values: CDR1 SGHTS, CDR2 YDEGEE. The CDR3 length is 13 residues. Deletions cut 4 bases from V and 7 bases from J, with 12 bases between. CDR3 sequence reads: CASSGWGNQPQHF. The CDR3 DNA reads as TGTGCCAGCAGCGGGTGGGGGAACCAGCCCCAGCATTTT.

This sequence joins TRBV7-2 and TRBJ2-3; a weak D match, TRBD1 (6 bases). Germline CDR1 reads SGHTA; CDR2 reads FQGNSA. CDR3 length: 11 amino acids. The V and J ends lost 0 bases and 14 bases respectively, with 9 bases between them. CDR3 in amino acids: CASSLAVGGYF. CDR3 in DNA: TGTGCCAGCAGCTTAGCAGTAGGGGGGTATTTT.

The V and J genes are TRBV9 and TRBJ2-5, with D possibly being TRBD2 (6 bases). V lost 0 bases and J 4 bases, leaving 22 bases between the germline ends. The CDR3 length is 18 residues. Germline lookup yields CDR1 SGDLS and CDR2 YYNGEE. This CDR3 is CASSVGGTGVGFGETQYF. The CDR3 DNA reads TGTGCCAGCAGCGTAGGAGGGACGGGGGTTGGATTTGGAGAGACCCAGTACTTC.

V usage is TRBV9 and J usage is TRBJ1-1; D is perhaps TRBD1 (5 bases). This CDR3 region has 14 residues. V lost 4 bases and J lost 2, with 12 bases in between. CDR1 and CDR2 from the germline V gene are SGDLS and YYNGEE. The CDR3 sequence is CASSTQDKNTEAFF. The CDR3, as DNA: TGTGCCAGCAGCACCCAGGACAAAAACACTGAAGCTTTCTTT.

The chain joins TRBV28 to TRBJ1-2, with TRBD1 matching over 9 bases. The CDR3 has 13 amino acids. V lost 5 bases and J lost 7; bases outside the gene matches: 5. Germline assignment: CDR1 MDHEN and CDR2 SYDVKM. The CDR3: CASSAGQGGGYTF. The DNA of the CDR3 is TGTGCCAGCAGTGCGGGACAGGGAGGTGGCTACACCTTC.

V gene TRBV15 combines with J gene TRBJ2-2; D ambiguous. Looked up from germline, CDR1 is LNHNV and CDR2 is YYDKDF (reference sequence). This CDR3 spans 16 amino acids. V lost 0 bases and J 0 bases, leaving 8 bases between the germline ends. CDR3 in DNA: TGTGCCACCAGCAGAGACACGTTCGCGAACACCGGGGAGCTGTTTTTT. This gives the protein CATSRDTFANTGELFF.

The chain couples TRBV7-9 to TRBJ2-1, with 7 bases aligning to TRBD2. V dropped 5 bases and J dropped 3; count of bases not matched to a gene: 10. This CDR3 spans 16 amino acids. CDR1 is SEHNR, CDR2 FQNEAQ, per germline (reference sequence). This CDR3 reads CASSPTGTTFYNEQFF. Here the CDR3 DNA reads TGTGCCAGCAGCCCCACCGGGACTACCTTCTACAATGAGCAGTTCTTC.

The gene calls are TRBV29-1 and TRBJ1-2; D is uncertain. The CDR3 runs 12 residues. CDR1 and CDR2 from the germline V gene are SQVTM and ANQGSEA. With 3 bases removed from V and 4 bases from J, the gap between germline ends came to 9 bases. As DNA, the CDR3 is TGCAGCGTTGATGAGGCAGCCTATGGCTACACCTTC. It encodes CSVDEAAYGYTF.

The V and J genes are TRBV5-1 and TRBJ2-3; no clear D. CDR3 length: 16 amino acids. V gave up 0 bases and J gave up 2 bases, with 13 bases separating them. Germline V lookup: CDR1 SGHRS, CDR2 YFSETQ. Here the CDR3 reads CASSLALGPDTDTQYF. The CDR3 nucleotides are TGCGCCAGCAGCTTGGCCTTAGGTCCCGACACAGATACGCAGTATTTT.

The table lists this clone with a count of one. The chain carries TRBV14 and TRBJ2-1; D call uncertain. Germline assignment: CDR1 SGHDN and CDR2 FVKESK. V was clipped by 0 bases and J by 11 bases, with 14 bases between them. The CDR3 spans 14 residues. The CDR3 coding sequence is TGTGCCAGCAGCCAAGATCTTTGGGCCCCCAAGCAGTTCTTC. The encoded protein is CASSQDLWAPKQFF.

The gene calls are TRBV30 and TRBJ2-5; 10 bases map to TRBD2. The ends lost 1 base at V and 2 bases at J; junction bases unmatched: 7. There are 16 residues in the CDR3. Germline loops: CDR1 GTSNPN, CDR2 SVGIG (reference sequence). The CDR3 DNA sequence: TGTGCCTGGAGTGGATTAGCGGGAGGACCTCAAGAGACCCAGTACTTC. It is translated as CAWSGLAGGPQETQYF.

The chain is built from TRBV19 and TRBJ1-5; D not certain. Germline V gene sequence: CDR1 LNHDA, CDR2 SQIVND (reference sequence). V was shortened by 7 bases and J by 3 bases, with 7 bases between the two germline ends. The CDR3 length is 12 residues. The chain's CDR3 is CASKFPNQPQHF. CDR3 coding DNA: TGTGCCAGTAAGTTCCCCAATCAGCCCCAGCATTTT.

This clone was picked up one time. V gene TRBV6-5 combines with J gene TRBJ2-7; D is perhaps TRBD2 (7 bases). This CDR3 contains 14 residues. V gave up 5 bases and J gave up 5 bases, with 16 bases separating them. Per the germline V gene, CDR1 is MNHEY and CDR2 is SVGAGI. In DNA, the CDR3 is TGTGCCAGCAGTCGCTCGGGGAGGGGGAACGAGCAGTACTTC. This translates into CASSRSGRGNEQYF.

Worth noting for this clone: Other nucleotide sequences from this sample produce the same CDR3. This chain connects TRBV10-1 to TRBJ2-1, with D unclear. Trimming pared 2 bases from V and 0 bases from J, leaving 8 bases between. Germline V gene sequence: CDR1 WNHNN, CDR2 SYGVQD (reference sequence). The CDR3 consists of 15 residues. CDR3 in amino acids: CASSEAGSSYNEQFF. The CDR3 nucleotides are TGCGCCAGCAGTGAGGCAGGTAGCTCCTACAATGAGCAGTTCTTC.

The chain has TRBV15 and TRBJ2-5; TRBD2 matches 10 bases. This CDR3 region has 16 residues. The germline gives CDR1 LNHNV, CDR2 YYDKDF (reference sequence). Trimming at V came to 4 bases and at J to 5 bases, leaving 10 bases not matched to a gene. CDR3 bases: TGTGCCACCAGCACGTCTAGCGGGAGAATAGTCGAGACCCAGTACTTC. This translates into CATSTSSGRIVETQYF.